The 10 T cell receptor beta chains in this list originate from one sample, sequenced in a study of T cells in Graves' hyperthyroidism and ophthalmopathy. What was amplified from RNA transcripts were TCR beta CDR3 regions. The study used the HTBI primer set for a first-round RT-PCR of the TCR CDR3. TCRdb reprocessed the multiplex PCR reads via MiXCR and lists one record per CDR3 protein. The sample holds 400,000 or so distinct CDR3 sequences; about 14% are singletons and the top ten take approximately 29%. The sample was blood. These receptors originate from a man aged 45 to 65 with Graves' ophthalmopathy.

This clonotype was counted ten times or more. J is TRBJ2-3 and V is TRBV12-5; 11 bases agree with TRBD2. The CDR3 extends over 18 amino acids. V was clipped by 1 base and J by 3 bases; unmatched bases: 9. Germline V CDR1 and CDR2: LGHNT, FRNRAP. The CDR3 region is CASGLDSLAGVWTDTQYF. The CDR3, as DNA: TGTGCTAGTGGTTTGGATTCACTAGCGGGAGTTTGGACAGATACGCAGTATTTT.

This clonotype was counted ten times or more. The germline gene is not matched at one end of the junction; a read error may be the cause. V gene TRBV28 combines with J gene TRBJ1-2, with D unresolved. This CDR3 comprises 14 residues. CDR1 and CDR2 from the germline V gene are MDHEN and SYDVKM. The CDR3 loop reads CAGSSSGMGYGYTF. For the CDR3, the DNA is TGTGCCGGCAGTTCTTCCGGGATGGGGTATGGCTACACCTTC.

This clonotype was recorded at least ten times. V and J are TRBV7-2 and TRBJ2-2; a possible D gene is TRBD1 (5 bases). With 2 bases removed from V and 5 bases from J, the gap between germline ends came to 9 bases. The germline CDR1 and CDR2 sequences are SGHTA and FQGNSA. CDR3 length: 14 amino acids. The CDR3 DNA sequence: TGTGCCAGCAGCTTAACATCAGGGACCGGGGAGCTGTTTTTT. Translation gives CASSLTSGTGELFF. The entire variable domain, with the rest obtained from reference TRBV7-2 and TRBJ2-2, is as follows: GAGVSQSPSNKVTEKGKDVELRCDPISGHTALYWYRQSLGQGLEFLIYFQGNSAPDKSGLPSDRFSAERTGGSVSTLTIQRTQQEDSAVYLCASSLTSGTGELFFGEGSRLTVL.

There are many counts of this clonotype. This chain uses TRBV29-1 with TRBJ2-7; TRBD1 is a possible D gene (6 bases). V lost 6 bases to trimming and J lost 6 bases, with 21 bases between them. CDR1 is SQVTM and CDR2 is ANQGSEA in the germline V gene. The CDR3 is 14 residues long. CDR3 DNA: TGCAGCGTACCGAACCGGGACACCTCATCCGAGCAGTACTTC. This codes for CSVPNRDTSSEQYF.

Ten or more counts support this clonotype. J is TRBJ1-1 and V is TRBV30; perhaps TRBD1 as D (5 bases). Germline CDR1 and CDR2: GTSNPN and SVGIG (reference sequence). Between the trimmed V and J ends, which lost 0 bases and 1 base, there was a span of 12 bases. The CDR3 covers 15 residues. CDR3 amino acids: CAWSVQSGWNTEAFF. CDR3 nucleotide sequence: TGTGCCTGGAGTGTACAGTCAGGGTGGAACACTGAAGCTTTCTTT.

This clonotype was recorded at least ten times. The chain employs TRBV30 and TRBJ2-7; D is uncertain. V lost 0 bases to trimming and J lost 6 bases, with 6 bases between them. Germline loops: CDR1 GTSNPN, CDR2 SVGIG (reference sequence). The CDR3 extends over 11 amino acids. The chain's CDR3 is CAWSVNFEQYF. In nucleotides, the CDR3 is TGTGCCTGGAGTGTGAATTTCGAGCAGTACTTC.

CDR3 sequence: CASSQDLATEAFF. The DNA for the CDR3 is TGCGCCAGCAGCCAAGATCTAGCGACTGAAGCTTTCTTT. The chain has TRBV4-1 and TRBJ1-1; no clear D. The V gene lost 0 bases and the J gene lost 5 bases, with 7 bases spanning the gap. The CDR3 is 13 residues long. Per the germline V gene, CDR1 is MGHRA and CDR2 is YSYEKL.

In this sample, this clonotype turned up a few times. The genes are TRBV2 and TRBJ1-5, with D perhaps matching TRBD1 (5 bases). The CDR3 is 14 amino acids. From germline, CDR1 is SNHLY and CDR2 FYNNEI. Trimming took off 4 bases at V and 1 base at J, with 8 bases between the two ends. CDR3 nucleotides: TGTGCCAGCAGTGGACAGAGGAGCAATCAGCCCCAGCATTTT. Encoded protein: CASSGQRSNQPQHF.

This clonotype was seen a handful of times. The chain combines TRBV29-1 with TRBJ2-7, with D tentatively TRBD1 (5 bases). The germline V and J ends were trimmed by 5 bases and 2 bases, with 10 bases remaining between them. This CDR3 is built from 12 residues. The germline gives CDR1 SQVTM, CDR2 ANQGSEA. DNA of the CDR3: TGCAGCGTTTTTGGGGCGGCCTACGAGCAGTACTTC. Its translation: CSVFGAAYEQYF.

A few counts support this clonotype. The J gene is TRBJ1-5, the V gene TRBV6-1; no clear D. The CDR3 contains 13 residues. CDR1 is MNHNS and CDR2 is SASEGT in the germline V gene. Trimming took off 11 bases at V and 0 bases at J, with 11 bases between the two ends. DNA of the CDR3: TGTGCCGTAAAGGCCTTTAGCAATCAGCCCCAGCATTTT. Translating gives CAVKAFSNQPQHF.